Each of the 4 T cell receptor beta chains below was sequenced from the same sample in a study of T-cell reconstitution after alpha-beta-depleted transplantation in children. Researchers prepared the TCRbeta library using unique molecular identifiers, the study reports. TCRdb analysed the PCR reads with MiXCR anew, one entry per CDR3 protein. The sample carries hundreds of thousands of distinct CDR3 sequences, roughly a tenth recorded once. Sequenced material: PBMCs from the stem cell graft donor, taken from the stem cell graft. The receptors come from a human donor who donated a stem cell graft to a child with acute lymphoblastic leukemia.

The table lists this clonotype with many counts. The chain has TRBV6-5 and TRBJ1-2; the D is unclear. V lost 6 bases to trimming and J lost 8 bases, with 10 bases between them. This CDR3 region has 11 residues. CDR1 MNHEY and CDR2 SVGAGI come from the germline V gene. The CDR3 DNA sequence: TGTGCCAGCAGATTCAGTGGGGGCTACACCTTC. Amino acid sequence: CASRFSGGYTF.

At least ten counts were recorded for this clonotype. This chain connects TRBV6-2 or TRBV6-3 to TRBJ2-1, with TRBD2 matching over 11 bases. V lost 2 bases, J lost 8 bases, and 5 bases stayed unmatched. Germline lookup yields CDR1 MNHEY and CDR2 SVGEGT. This CDR3 has 15 residues. In nucleotides, the CDR3 is TGTGCCAGCAGTTACGGGGGACTAGCGGCTGATGAGCAGTTCTTC. Protein: CASSYGGLAADEQFF.

This clonotype was counted a single time. J is TRBJ1-2 and V is TRBV20-1; TRBD1 agrees at 9 bases. The V and J ends lost 0 bases and 4 bases, in that order; junction bases with no gene match: 9. Germline CDR1 and CDR2: DFQATT and SNEGSKA (reference sequence). This CDR3 contains 16 residues. This chain's CDR3 is CSARDPQGASSYGYTF. DNA of the CDR3: TGCAGTGCTAGAGACCCACAGGGGGCGTCCTCCTATGGCTACACCTTC.

The chain couples TRBV5-1 to TRBJ1-3; D remains ambiguous. Trimming took 0 bases from V and 1 from J, leaving 2 bases between them. Germline V gives CDR1 SGHRS, CDR2 YFSETQ. This CDR3 contains 13 residues. CDR3 DNA sequence: TGCGCCAGCAGCTTGGGTTCTGGAAACACCATATATTTT. It specifies CASSLGSGNTIYF.